This T cell receptor beta chain was recorded in a study of shared clonotypes between healthy human individuals. Overall study results and limits: A small donor pool kept down the genetic and exposure-history diversity that was represented.

Germline CDR1 and CDR2: DFQATT and SNEGSKA (reference sequence). The CDR3 spans 11 residues. V lost 5 bases and J 7 bases, leaving 11 bases between the germline ends. Memory CD4+ cells were the fraction left after CD45RA+ naive selection. In regard to this clone: Its antigen is undetermined.

On sorted subsets, replicate PCRs used 200 to 250 ng DNA, or about 33,000 T cell genomes. Sequencing used immunoSEQ multiplex PCR; TCRdb keeps in-frame clones, though not all of them. There are 550,000 to 850,000 clones in the sample; approximately 74% occur only once, and more than 1.5% lies in the top ten. Specimen: memory CD4+ T cells sorted from blood. Subset reported: CD45RA-negative fraction. The source is a woman in her twenties or thirties in good health. The chain uses TRBV20-1 and TRBJ1-2, with D possibly being TRBD1 (5 bases). The CDR3 loop reads CSAPQGGGYTF. In DNA form, the CDR3 reads TGCAGTGCTCCCCAGGGCGGTGGCTACACCTTC.